This TCR beta chain is from a study of T cells in localized non-small cell lung cancer. Worth noting for this clone: The antigen remains unidentified.

Clones were read by immunoSEQ multiplex PCR, and TCRdb kept only the in-frame ones, dropping some. Of 19,000 or so clones in the sample, around 90% were seen once. The V end lost 1 base, the J end lost 4 bases, and 8 bases lay between the germline ends. The germline V gene encodes CDR1 SQVTM and CDR2 ANQGSEA. The CDR3 totals 12 residues. Points from the study as a whole: Appearances in adjacent lung were noted for a median 57 of the top 100 tumor clones.

The sequencing here drew on peripheral blood mononuclear cells, taken before any cancer treatment. The TCR sequence derives from a male donor aged 60 or over with stage II lung adenocarcinoma. The rearrangement links TRBV29-1 to TRBJ2-7; D unclear. The CDR3 is CSVEVANYEQYF. CDR3 sequence (DNA): TGCAGCGTTGAAGTGGCTAATTACGAGCAGTACTTC.